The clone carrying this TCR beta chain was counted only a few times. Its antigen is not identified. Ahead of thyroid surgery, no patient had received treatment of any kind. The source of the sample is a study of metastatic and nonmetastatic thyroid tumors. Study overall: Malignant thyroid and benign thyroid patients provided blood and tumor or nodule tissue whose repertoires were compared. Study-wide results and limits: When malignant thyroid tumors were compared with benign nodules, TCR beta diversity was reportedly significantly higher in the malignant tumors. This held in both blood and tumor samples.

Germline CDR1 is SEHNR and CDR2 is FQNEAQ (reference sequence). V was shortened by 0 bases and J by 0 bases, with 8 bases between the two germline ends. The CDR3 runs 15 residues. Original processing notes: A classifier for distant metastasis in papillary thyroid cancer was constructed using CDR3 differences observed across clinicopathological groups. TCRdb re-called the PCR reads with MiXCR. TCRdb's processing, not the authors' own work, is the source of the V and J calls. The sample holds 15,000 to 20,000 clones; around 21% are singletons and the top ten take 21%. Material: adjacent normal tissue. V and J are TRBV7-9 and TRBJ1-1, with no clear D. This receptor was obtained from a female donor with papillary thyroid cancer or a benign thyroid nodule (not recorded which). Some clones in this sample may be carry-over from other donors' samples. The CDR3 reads CASSLAEALNTEAFF. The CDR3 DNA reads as TGTGCCAGCAGCTTAGCTGAGGCATTGAACACTGAAGCTTTCTTT.